A selection of T cell receptor beta chains follows, all from one sample in a study of cytomegalovirus exposure and HLA in healthy donors. Profiled with immunoSEQ multiplex PCR; TCRdb holds only in-frame clones, not every one. Seen here are 150,000 to 200,000 clones, nearly 80% observed once, and the top ten hold just under 6.5%. Sequencing input: PBMCs. These receptors came from a man in his forties in good health and CMV-seropositive. Both conserved end residues are part of each CDR3. A D gene is named only where the DNA matches it firmly. Size tells how often a clone was seen (once, few, many) or the class of an expanded clone, and some rows leave it out.

clone_size: NA
d_call: TRBD1
v_call: TRBV27
j_call: TRBJ1-4
cdr3_aa: CASSSRTGTNEKLFF
cdr3_nt: TGTGCCAGCAGTTCCAGGACAGGGACTAATGAAAAACTGTTTTTT

clone_size: NA
d_call: NA
v_call: TRBV5-6
j_call: TRBJ1-2
cdr3_aa: CASSSLDRSYGYTF
cdr3_nt: TGTGCCAGCAGCAGCCTCGACAGGAGCTATGGCTACACCTTC

clone_size: NA
d_call: TRBD1
v_call: TRBV6-5
j_call: TRBJ1-1
cdr3_aa: CTSSSGQSNTEAFF
cdr3_nt: TGTACCAGCAGCTCGGGACAGTCAAACACTGAAGCTTTCTTT

clone_size: once
d_call: TRBD1
v_call: TRBV28
j_call: TRBJ1-5
cdr3_aa: CASSDGTGSQPQHF
cdr3_nt: TGTGCCAGCAGCGACGGGACAGGCAGTCAGCCCCAGCATTTT

clone_size: NA
d_call: TRBD1
v_call: TRBV5-1
j_call: TRBJ2-7
cdr3_aa: CASSLGQGAKTYEQYF
cdr3_nt: TGCGCCAGCAGCTTGGGACAGGGGGCGAAAACCTACGAGCAGTACTTC

clone_size: once
d_call: NA
v_call: TRBV28
j_call: TRBJ2-7
cdr3_aa: CASSPYGGVPEEQYF
cdr3_nt: TGTGCCAGCAGCCCCTACGGGGGTGTTCCGGAAGAGCAGTACTTC

clone_size: NA
d_call: TRBD2
v_call: TRBV11-1
j_call: TRBJ2-4
cdr3_aa: CASSLAAGPSMYSQYF
cdr3_nt: TGTGCCAGCAGCTTAGCAGCGGGGCCCTCGATGTACAGTCAGTACTTC

clone_size: NA
d_call: TRBD2
v_call: TRBV5-6
j_call: TRBJ2-2
cdr3_aa: CASSWGPATSAAGELFF
cdr3_nt: TGTGCCAGCAGCTGGGGACCAGCTACTAGCGCTGCCGGGGAGCTGTTTTTT

clone_size: NA
d_call: TRBD2
v_call: TRBV11-2
j_call: TRBJ2-1
cdr3_aa: CASSWTSGSGYNEQFF
cdr3_nt: TGTGCCAGCAGCTGGACTAGCGGGAGCGGATACAATGAGCAGTTCTTC

clone_size: few
d_call: NA
v_call: TRBV30
j_call: TRBJ1-6
cdr3_aa: CASEPVGGYNSPLHF
cdr3_nt: TGTGCCTCGGAGCCGGTCGGCGGATATAATTCACCCCTCCACTTT

clone_size: NA
d_call: TRBD2
v_call: TRBV7-6
j_call: TRBJ2-1
cdr3_aa: CASSLEAGLAGDNEQFF
cdr3_nt: TGTGCCAGCAGCTTAGAGGCGGGACTAGCGGGAGACAATGAGCAGTTCTTC

clone_size: NA
d_call: NA
v_call: TRBV29-1
j_call: TRBJ2-7
cdr3_aa: CSVSSGETYEQYF
cdr3_nt: TGCAGCGTAAGCTCCGGGGAGACCTACGAGCAGTACTTC

clone_size: NA
d_call: TRBD1
v_call: TRBV29-1
j_call: TRBJ1-1
cdr3_aa: CSVLRTGGDTEAFF
cdr3_nt: TGCAGCGTTCTGAGGACAGGGGGGGACACTGAAGCTTTCTTT

clone_size: NA
d_call: NA
v_call: TRBV6-5
j_call: TRBJ1-2
cdr3_aa: CASSYGRGRYGYTF
cdr3_nt: TGTGCCAGCAGTTACGGCAGGGGTCGGTATGGCTACACCTTC

clone_size: NA
d_call: NA
v_call: TRBV5-1
j_call: TRBJ2-1
cdr3_aa: CASSGRAGPYNEQFF
cdr3_nt: TGCGCCAGCAGCGGACGGGCGGGGCCCTACAATGAGCAGTTCTTC

clone_size: NA
d_call: NA
v_call: TRBV19
j_call: TRBJ2-4
cdr3_aa: CATTAGRSGKNSQYF
cdr3_nt: TGTGCCACTACAGCCGGGAGATCGGGCAAAAACAGTCAGTACTTC

clone_size: NA
d_call: TRBD2
v_call: TRBV30
j_call: TRBJ2-2
cdr3_aa: CAWSGGRARTGELFF
cdr3_nt: TGTGCCTGGAGCGGCGGGAGGGCCAGGACCGGGGAGCTGTTTTTT

clone_size: NA
d_call: NA
v_call: TRBV5-1
j_call: TRBJ2-2
cdr3_aa: CASSRTPDTGELFF
cdr3_nt: TGCGCCAGCAGCCGAACCCCGGACACCGGGGAGCTGTTTTTT

clone_size: NA
d_call: NA
v_call: TRBV28
j_call: TRBJ2-1
cdr3_aa: CASSRTGSYNEQFF
cdr3_nt: TGTGCCAGCAGTCGGACGGGATCCTACAATGAGCAGTTCTTC

clone_size: NA
d_call: NA
v_call: TRBV5-1
j_call: TRBJ1-1
cdr3_aa: CASSYDRNTEAFF
cdr3_nt: TGCGCCAGCAGCTACGACAGGAACACTGAAGCTTTCTTT

clone_size: NA
d_call: NA
v_call: TRBV9
j_call: TRBJ1-4
cdr3_aa: CASSVAGGLSEKLFF
cdr3_nt: TGTGCCAGCAGCGTAGCGGGGGGGCTTAGTGAAAAACTGTTTTTT

clone_size: NA
d_call: NA
v_call: TRBV9
j_call: TRBJ2-3
cdr3_aa: CASKGPGGTDTQYF
cdr3_nt: TGTGCCAGCAAGGGGCCAGGTGGCACAGATACGCAGTATTTT

clone_size: NA
d_call: TRBD2
v_call: TRBV2
j_call: TRBJ2-1
cdr3_aa: CASSQTGREGLF
cdr3_nt: TGTGCCAGCAGCCAAACCGGGCGGGAGGGGCTCTTC

clone_size: NA
d_call: TRBD1
v_call: TRBV15
j_call: TRBJ2-7
cdr3_aa: CATSRRDSTYEQYF
cdr3_nt: TGTGCCACCAGCAGACGGGACAGTACCTACGAGCAGTACTTC

clone_size: NA
d_call: TRBD1
v_call: TRBV18
j_call: TRBJ1-4
cdr3_aa: CASSRSREQGLFF
cdr3_nt: TGTGCCAGCTCACGCTCCAGGGAACAGGGGCTGTTTTTT

clone_size: NA
d_call: NA
v_call: TRBV9
j_call: TRBJ2-5
cdr3_aa: CASSASTGTQYF
cdr3_nt: TGTGCCAGCAGCGCCAGTACGGGGACCCAGTACTTC

clone_size: NA
d_call: TRBD2
v_call: TRBV19
j_call: TRBJ2-1
cdr3_aa: CASSIRTSGRAHYGEQFF
cdr3_nt: TGTGCCAGTAGTATACGGACTAGCGGGAGGGCCCACTACGGGGAGCAGTTCTTC

clone_size: NA
d_call: NA
v_call: TRBV11-3
j_call: TRBJ2-5
cdr3_aa: CASSLGGTQYF
cdr3_nt: TGTGCCAGCAGCTTGGGAGGGACCCAGTACTTC

clone_size: NA
d_call: NA
v_call: TRBV6-1
j_call: TRBJ2-3
cdr3_aa: CASRNFAGRGDTQYF
cdr3_nt: TGTGCCAGCAGGAATTTCGCGGGACGGGGGGATACGCAGTATTTT